This TCR beta chain came from a study of cytomegalovirus exposure and HLA in healthy donors. From germline, CDR1 is KGHSH and CDR2 LQKENI. The CDR3 extends over 20 amino acids. The V end lost 3 bases, the J end lost 4 bases, and 30 bases lay between the germline ends. Whole-study findings and limits: Prediction of most subjects' HLA-A and HLA-B alleles by TCR beta sequences was reportedly accurate. Investigators reported under 200 TCR beta chains as tied to cytomegalovirus. Researchers reported in a later analysis that a missense DCLRE1C variant was tied to TCR beta V- and J-gene trimming.

A multiplex PCR was run with 60 Vbeta primers and 13 Jbeta primers. Sequenced by immunoSEQ multiplex PCR; TCRdb stores in-frame clones only, minus some. The sample has approximately 190,000 clones, about 87% seen once; the top ten hold about 1.2%. As concerns this clone: Its antigen is still unknown. Other nucleotide sequences from this sample produce the same CDR3.

The receptor was derived from a man aged 25 to 45 in good health and CMV-seronegative. Sequenced: PBMCs. The chain employs TRBV18 and TRBJ1-2; tentatively, D is TRBD1 (6 bases). CDR3 nucleotides: TGTGCCAGCTCACCGGGGACCGGGCAGGGGTCAACGGCCGGGATCTATGGCTACACCTTC. Translating gives CASSPGTGQGSTAGIYGYTF.